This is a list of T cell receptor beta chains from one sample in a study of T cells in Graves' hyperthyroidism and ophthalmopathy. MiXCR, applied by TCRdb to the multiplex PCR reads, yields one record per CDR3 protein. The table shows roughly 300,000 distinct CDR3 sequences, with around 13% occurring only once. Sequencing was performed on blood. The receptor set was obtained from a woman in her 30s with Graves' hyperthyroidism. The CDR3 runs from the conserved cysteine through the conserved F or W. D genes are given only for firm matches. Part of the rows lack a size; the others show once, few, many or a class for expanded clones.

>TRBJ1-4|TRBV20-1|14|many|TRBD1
CSARATGTNEKLFF
TGCAGTGCTAGGGCGACAGGGACTAATGAAAAACTGTTTTTT
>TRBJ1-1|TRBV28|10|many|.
CASGGIEAFF
TGTGCCTCGGGTGGGATTGAAGCTTTCTTT
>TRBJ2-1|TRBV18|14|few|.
CASSRRGSYNEQFF
TGTGCCAGCTCTCGTCGGGGCTCCTACAATGAGCAGTTCTTC
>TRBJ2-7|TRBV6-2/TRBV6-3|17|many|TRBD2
CASRAFSGNARGYEQYF
TGTGCCAGCAGAGCCTTTAGCGGGAACGCTCGGGGTTACGAGCAGTACTTC
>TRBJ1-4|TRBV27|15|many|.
CASKPRGSTNEKLFF
TGTGCCAGCAAGCCCCGGGGTTCGACTAATGAAAAACTGTTTTTT
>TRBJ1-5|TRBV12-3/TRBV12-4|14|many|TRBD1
CASSSRQGRQPQHF
TGTGCCAGCAGTTCCCGACAGGGTCGCCAGCCCCAGCATTTT
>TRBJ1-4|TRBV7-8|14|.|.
CASSLRAGDEKLFF
TGTGCCAGCAGCCTCCGGGCGGGCGATGAAAAACTGTTTTTT
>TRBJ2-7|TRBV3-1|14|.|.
CASSLAGPTYEQYF
TGTGCCAGCAGTCTTGCGGGGCCTACCTACGAGCAGTACTTC
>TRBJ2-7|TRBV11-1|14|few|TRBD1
CASSSRDRVYEQYF
TGTGCCAGCAGCTCCCGGGACAGGGTCTACGAGCAGTACTTC
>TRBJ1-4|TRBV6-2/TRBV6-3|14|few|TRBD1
CASGYRRDSEKLFF
TGTGCCAGCGGGTACCGCCGGGACAGCGAAAAACTGTTTTTT
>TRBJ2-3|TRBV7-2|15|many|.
CASSLTVGRTDTQYF
TGTGCCAGCAGCTTAACAGTCGGACGCACAGATACGCAGTATTTT
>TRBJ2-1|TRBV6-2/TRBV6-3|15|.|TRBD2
CASSSTSGRYNEQFF
TGTGCCAGCAGCTCAACTAGCGGACGTTACAATGAGCAGTTCTTC
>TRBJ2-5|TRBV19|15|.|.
CASTSGGVGAKAQYF
TGTGCCAGTACCTCTGGAGGAGTCGGGGCTAAGGCCCAGTACTTC
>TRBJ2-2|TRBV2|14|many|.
CASRNPQGSGELFF
TGTGCCAGCAGGAACCCACAGGGTTCCGGGGAGCTGTTTTTT
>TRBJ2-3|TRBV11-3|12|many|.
CASSDYTDTQYF
TGTGCCAGCAGTGACTACACAGATACGCAGTATTTT
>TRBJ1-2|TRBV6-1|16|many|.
CASSEGLPGGGYGYTF
TGTGCCAGCAGTGAGGGCTTACCAGGCGGAGGGTATGGCTACACCTTC
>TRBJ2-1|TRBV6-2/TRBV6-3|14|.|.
CASSYSRGGNEQFF
TGTGCCAGCAGTTACTCGAGGGGTGGGAATGAGCAGTTCTTC
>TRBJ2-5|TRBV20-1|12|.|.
CSASGASETQYF
TGCAGTGCTAGTGGGGCATCGGAGACCCAGTACTTC
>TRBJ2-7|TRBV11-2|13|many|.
CASSLEAVYEQYF
TGTGCCAGCAGCTTAGAGGCGGTTTACGAGCAGTACTTC
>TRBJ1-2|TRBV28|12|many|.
CASKEQIYGYTF
TGTGCCAGCAAAGAACAGATCTATGGCTACACCTTC
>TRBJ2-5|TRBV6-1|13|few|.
CASSDGGKETQYF
TGTGCCAGCAGTGATGGCGGGAAAGAGACCCAGTACTTC
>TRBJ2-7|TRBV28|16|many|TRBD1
CASSLSPGQGAREQYF
TGTGCCAGCAGTTTATCCCCGGGACAGGGGGCACGTGAGCAGTACTTC
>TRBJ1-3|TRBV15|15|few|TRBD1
CATSRDQGDGNTIYF
TGTGCCACCAGCAGAGATCAGGGGGATGGAAACACCATATATTTT
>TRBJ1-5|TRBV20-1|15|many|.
CSARVWQPIDQPQHF
TGCAGTGCTAGAGTGTGGCAGCCGATAGATCAGCCCCAGCATTTT
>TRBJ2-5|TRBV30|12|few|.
CAWSGNEETQYF
TGTGCCTGGAGTGGGAACGAAGAGACCCAGTACTTC
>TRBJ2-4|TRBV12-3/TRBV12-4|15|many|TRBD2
CASSNPGTSRNIQYF
TGTGCCAGCAGTAACCCCGGGACTAGCAGAAACATTCAGTACTTC
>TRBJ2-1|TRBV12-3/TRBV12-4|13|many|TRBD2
CASRQPSGYEQFF
TGTGCCAGCAGACAACCTAGCGGGTATGAGCAGTTCTTC
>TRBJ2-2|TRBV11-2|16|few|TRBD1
CASRGETGNVAGDLFF
TGTGCCAGCAGGGGGGAGACAGGGAATGTGGCCGGGGATCTGTTTTTT
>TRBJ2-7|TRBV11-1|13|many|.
CASQPRGKHEQYF
TGTGCCAGCCAACCGAGAGGGAAACACGAGCAGTACTTC
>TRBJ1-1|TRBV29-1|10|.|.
CSHQSTEAFF
TGCAGCCATCAGTCCACTGAAGCTTTCTTT
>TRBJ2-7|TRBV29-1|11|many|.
CSVIRSGEQYF
TGCAGCGTTATCCGGTCTGGCGAGCAGTACTTC
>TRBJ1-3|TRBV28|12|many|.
CASTLTGSAIYF
TGTGCCAGCACCCTCACAGGGTCGGCCATATATTTT
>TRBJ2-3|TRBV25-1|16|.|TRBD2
CASSEFTASGWDTQYF
TGTGCCAGCAGTGAATTCACAGCTAGCGGGTGGGATACGCAGTATTTT
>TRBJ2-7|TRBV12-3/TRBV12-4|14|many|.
CASSFGRPSYEQYF
TGTGCCAGCAGTTTCGGCAGACCCTCCTACGAGCAGTACTTC
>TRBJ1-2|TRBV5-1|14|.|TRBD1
CASSLAGDSYGYTF
TGCGCCAGCAGCTTGGCGGGGGACAGCTATGGCTACACCTTC
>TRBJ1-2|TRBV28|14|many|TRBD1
CASTTGGVRYGYTF
TGTGCCAGCACAACAGGGGGCGTTCGGTATGGCTACACCTTC
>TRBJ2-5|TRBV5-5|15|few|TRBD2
CASSIGLAGGETQYF
TGTGCCAGCAGCATTGGACTAGCGGGAGGAGAGACCCAGTACTTC
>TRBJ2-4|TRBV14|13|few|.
CASSQGEAGIQYF
TGTGCCAGCAGCCAAGGGGAGGCAGGAATTCAGTACTTC
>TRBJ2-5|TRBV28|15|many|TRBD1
CASRFTGGRIETQYF
TGTGCCAGCAGATTCACAGGGGGCAGGATAGAGACCCAGTACTTC
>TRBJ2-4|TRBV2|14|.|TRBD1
CASSLSRGSDIQYF
TGTGCCAGCAGTCTCAGCAGGGGGTCCGACATTCAGTACTTC
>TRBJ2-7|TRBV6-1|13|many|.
CASSDSGKHEQYF
TGTGCCAGCAGTGATTCAGGGAAGCACGAGCAGTACTTC
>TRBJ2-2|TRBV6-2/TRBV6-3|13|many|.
CASSPSDTGELFF
TGTGCCAGCAGCCCCTCTGACACCGGGGAGCTGTTTTTT
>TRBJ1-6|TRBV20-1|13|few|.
CSAGGSFNSPLHF
TGCAGTGCTGGTGGCAGTTTTAATTCACCCCTCCACTTT
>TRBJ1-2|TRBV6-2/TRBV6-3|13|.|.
CASSYGEAGGYTF
TGTGCCAGCAGTTACGGGGAGGCCGGTGGCTACACCTTC
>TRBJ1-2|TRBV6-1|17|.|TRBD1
CASSEVSRDRAFYGYTF
TGTGCCAGCAGTGAAGTTTCCCGGGACAGGGCCTTTTATGGCTACACCTTC